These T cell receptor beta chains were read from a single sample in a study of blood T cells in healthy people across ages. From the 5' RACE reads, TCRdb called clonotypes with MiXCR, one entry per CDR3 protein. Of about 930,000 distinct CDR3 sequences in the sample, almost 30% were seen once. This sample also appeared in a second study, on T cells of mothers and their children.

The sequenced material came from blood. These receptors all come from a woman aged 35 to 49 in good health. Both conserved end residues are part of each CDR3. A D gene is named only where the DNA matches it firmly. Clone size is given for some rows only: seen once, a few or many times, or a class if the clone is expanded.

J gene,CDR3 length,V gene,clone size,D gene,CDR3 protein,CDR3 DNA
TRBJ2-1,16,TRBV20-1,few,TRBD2,CSARNTGLAGIGEQFF,TGCAGTGCTAGGAACACGGGACTAGCGGGGATTGGTGAGCAGTTCTTC
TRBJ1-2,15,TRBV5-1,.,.,CASSLEAGSHYGYTF,TGCGCCAGCAGCTTGGAGGCAGGGAGCCACTATGGCTACACCTTC
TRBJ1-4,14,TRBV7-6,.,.,CASSLLGVDEKLFF,TGTGCCAGCAGCTTATTGGGGGTTGATGAAAAACTGTTTTTT
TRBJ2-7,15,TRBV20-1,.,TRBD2,CSAILAGGPSYEQYF,TGCAGTGCCATTTTAGCGGGAGGGCCAAGCTACGAGCAGTACTTC
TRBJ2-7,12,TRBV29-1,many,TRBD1,CSAGQVLHEQYF,TGCAGCGCTGGACAGGTCTTGCACGAGCAGTACTTC
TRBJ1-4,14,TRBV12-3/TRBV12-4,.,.,CASSPGQAREKPFF,TGTGCCAGCAGCCCGGGACAAGCAAGGGAAAAACCGTTTTTT
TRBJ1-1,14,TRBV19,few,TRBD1,CASSKTGITTEAFF,TGTGCCAGTAGCAAGACAGGGATTACCACTGAAGCTTTCTTT
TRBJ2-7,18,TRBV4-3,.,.,CASSQDRPGTGGRDEQYF,TGCGCCAGCAGCCAGGATCGTCCCGGGACCGGGGGGCGAGACGAGCAGTACTTC
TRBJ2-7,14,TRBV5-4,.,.,CASSLKGGLGEQYF,TGTGCCAGCAGCTTAAAAGGGGGGCTGGGGGAGCAGTACTTC
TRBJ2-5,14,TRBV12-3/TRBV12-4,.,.,CAHLRGGVQETQYF,TGTGCCCACTTGAGGGGGGGGGTTCAAGAGACCCAGTACTTC
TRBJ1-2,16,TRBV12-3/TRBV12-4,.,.,CASSFFFTGIGYGCTF,TGTGCCAGCAGTTTTTTCTTTACAGGGATCGGTTATGGCTGCACCTTC
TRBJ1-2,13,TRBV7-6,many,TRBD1,CASSSGTGDGYTF,TGTGCCAGCAGCTCCGGGACAGGGGATGGCTACACCTTC
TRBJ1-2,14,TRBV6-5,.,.,CASSYGRQNYGYTF,TGTGCCAGCAGTTACGGTCGTCAAAACTATGGCTACACCTTC
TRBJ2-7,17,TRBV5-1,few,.,CASSLDLQGMITYEQYF,TGCGCCAGCAGCTTGGATTTACAGGGAATGATAACCTACGAGCAGTACTTC
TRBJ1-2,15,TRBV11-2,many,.,CASSLVAGVGRGYTF,TGTGCCAGCAGCTTAGTGGCGGGTGTCGGACGGGGCTACACCTTC
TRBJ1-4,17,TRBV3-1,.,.,CASSQFIPGTPNEKLFF,TGTGCCAGCAGCCAATTTATACCCGGGACTCCTAATGAAAAACTGTTTTTT
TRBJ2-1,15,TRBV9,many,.,CASSVGGNLYNEQFF,TGTGCCAGCAGCGTAGGGGGGAACCTATACAATGAGCAGTTCTTC
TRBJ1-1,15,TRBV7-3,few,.,CASSPDPGWNTEAFF,TGTGCCAGCAGTCCCGATCCGGGGTGGAACACTGAAGCTTTCTTT
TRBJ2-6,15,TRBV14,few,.,CASSPTNSGANVLTF,TGTGCCAGCAGCCCTACCAATTCTGGGGCCAACGTCCTGACTTTC
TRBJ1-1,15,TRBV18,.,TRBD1,CASSPTVTGDTEAFF,TGTGCCAGCTCACCGACAGTGACAGGGGACACTGAAGCTTTCTTT
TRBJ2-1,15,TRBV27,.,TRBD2,CASSFLAGGWSKPFF,TGTGCCAGCAGTTTCCTAGCGGGGGGCTGGAGCAAACCGTTCTTC
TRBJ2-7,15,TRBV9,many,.,CASSVDGTRSYEQYF,TGTGCCAGCAGCGTAGATGGGACCCGTTCCTACGAGCAGTACTTC
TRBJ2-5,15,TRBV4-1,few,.,CASSQLGMGEETQYF,TGCGCCAGCAGCCAACTAGGGATGGGAGAAGAGACCCAGTACTTC
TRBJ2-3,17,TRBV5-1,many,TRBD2,CASSRTGTSGGTDTQYF,TGCGCCAGCAGCCGCACCGGGACTAGCGGGGGCACAGATACGCAGTATTTT
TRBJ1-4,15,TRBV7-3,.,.,CASSPGGGLNEKLFF,TGTGCCAGCAGCCCCGGCGGGGGACTAAATGAAAAACTGTTTTTT
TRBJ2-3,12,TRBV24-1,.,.,CATSDRRDTQYF,TGTGCCACCAGTGACAGGAGGGATACGCAGTATTTT
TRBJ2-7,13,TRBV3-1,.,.,CASSQEQDNEQYF,TGTGCCAGCAGCCAAGAACAGGACAATGAGCAGTACTTC
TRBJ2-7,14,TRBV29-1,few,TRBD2,CSVERLAHYNEQYF,TGCAGCGTTGAAAGACTAGCCCACTACAATGAGCAGTACTTC
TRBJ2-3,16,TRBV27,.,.,CASSPRRTEITDTQYF,TGTGCCAGCAGTCCCCGCCGGACAGAGATAACAGATACGCAGTATTTT
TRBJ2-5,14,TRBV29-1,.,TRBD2,CSNSRLAGKETQYF,TGCAGCAACTCACGACTAGCGGGAAAAGAGACCCAGTACTTC
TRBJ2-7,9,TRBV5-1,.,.,CASRRSGDF,TGCGCCAGCAGACGGTCAGGAGACTTC
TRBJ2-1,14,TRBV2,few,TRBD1,CASTDRVAYNEQFF,TGTGCCAGCACGGACAGGGTCGCCTACAATGAGCAGTTCTTC
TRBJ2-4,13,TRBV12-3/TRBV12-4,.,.,CASSLENKNIQYF,TGTGCCAGCAGTTTAGAGAACAAAAACATTCAGTACTTC
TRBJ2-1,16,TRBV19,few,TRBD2,CASSPPAGEIYGEQFF,TGTGCCAGTAGTCCCCCAGCGGGGGAAATCTACGGTGAGCAGTTCTTC
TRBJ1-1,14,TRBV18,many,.,CASSRDQGNTEAFF,TGTGCCAGCTCACGCGATCAGGGGAACACTGAAGCTTTCTTT
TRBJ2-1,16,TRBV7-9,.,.,CPSHYPTDTLALDQFF,TGTCCCAGCCATTATCCTACAGACACCCTCGCTCTTGATCAGTTCTTC
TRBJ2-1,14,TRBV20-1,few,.,CSVSGQALYNEQFF,TGCAGTGTTAGTGGTCAGGCGCTATACAATGAGCAGTTCTTC
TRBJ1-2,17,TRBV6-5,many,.,CASSYVLGGGQHYGYTF,TGTGCCAGCAGTTACGTTTTAGGCGGGGGACAACACTATGGCTACACCTTC
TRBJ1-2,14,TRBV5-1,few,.,CASSPPTVNYGYTF,TGCGCCAGCAGCCCCCCGACAGTTAACTATGGCTACACCTTC
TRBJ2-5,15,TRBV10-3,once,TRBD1,CTIRGDRANQETQYF,TGTACCATCCGGGGGGACAGGGCAAATCAAGAGACCCAGTACTTC
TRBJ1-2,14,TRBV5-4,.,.,CASSTNGRRYGYTF,TGTGCCAGCAGCACCAATGGACGCCGCTATGGCTACACCTTC
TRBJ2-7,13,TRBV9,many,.,CASSVVRGSEQYF,TGTGCCAGCAGCGTAGTGAGGGGGAGTGAGCAGTACTTC